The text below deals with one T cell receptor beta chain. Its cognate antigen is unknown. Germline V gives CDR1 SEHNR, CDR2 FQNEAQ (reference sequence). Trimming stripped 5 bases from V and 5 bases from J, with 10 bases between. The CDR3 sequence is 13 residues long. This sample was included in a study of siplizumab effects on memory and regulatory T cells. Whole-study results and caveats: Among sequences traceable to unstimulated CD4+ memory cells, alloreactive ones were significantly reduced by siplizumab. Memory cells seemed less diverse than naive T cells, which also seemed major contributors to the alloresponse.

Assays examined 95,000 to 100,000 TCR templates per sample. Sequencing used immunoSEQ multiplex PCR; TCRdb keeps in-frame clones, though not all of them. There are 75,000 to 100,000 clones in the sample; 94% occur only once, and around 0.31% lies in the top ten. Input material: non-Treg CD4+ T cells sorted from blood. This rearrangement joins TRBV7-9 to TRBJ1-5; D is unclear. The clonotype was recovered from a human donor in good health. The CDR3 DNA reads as TGTGCCAGCAGCCCCTACATAGATCAGCCCCAGCATTTT. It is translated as CASSPYIDQPQHF.